The rows below give T cell receptor beta chains drawn from one sample of a study of blood T cell repertoires in COVID-19. Clones were read by immunoSEQ multiplex PCR, and TCRdb kept only the in-frame ones, dropping some. The table lists around 470,000 clones, about 88% of them singletons. The sequenced material came from peripheral blood. These receptors were obtained from a young man with COVID-19, enrolled during active disease. Each CDR3 is given with its conserved first and last residue. A D gene is named only where the DNA matches it firmly. Clone size is shown for a subset of rows, as once, few, many or a class of expanded clone.

CASSSTGNTEAFF,TGTGCCAGCAGCTCCACAGGGAACACTGAAGCTTTCTTT,TRBJ1-1,-,TRBV11-3,few
CASALLGQGYGYTF,TGTGCCAGTGCCCTGTTGGGGCAGGGTTATGGCTACACCTTC,TRBJ1-2,-,TRBV19,-
CASSIHSGGASGNTIYF,TGTGCCAGCAGTATCCATTCCGGGGGAGCCTCTGGAAACACCATATATTTT,TRBJ1-3,-,TRBV3-1/TRBV3-2,few
CASSLGGTYEQYF,TGTGCCAGCAGCTTAGGAGGGACCTACGAGCAGTACTTC,TRBJ2-7,-,TRBV7-9,-
CASSSTRTGTGGYNEQFF,TGCGCCAGCAGCTCCACGAGAACCGGGACAGGGGGCTACAATGAGCAGTTCTTC,TRBJ2-1,TRBD1,TRBV5-1,-
CASTQRTGRGTEAFF,TGTGCCAGCACCCAAAGGACGGGACGGGGGACTGAAGCTTTCTTT,TRBJ1-1,-,TRBV7-9,-
CASSPQATDKTDTIYF,TGTGCCAGCTCACCCCAAGCGACAGACAAGACAGACACCATATATTTT,TRBJ1-3,-,TRBV18,-
CASSLAGASYEQYF,TGTGCCAGCAGTTTAGCGGGGGCCTCCTACGAGCAGTACTTC,TRBJ2-7,-,TRBV27,-
CASSTSQGARETQYF,TGTGCCAGTAGTACTTCACAGGGGGCGCGGGAGACCCAGTACTTC,TRBJ2-5,TRBD1,TRBV19,-
CASSLGLGVNTEAFF,TGTGCCAGCAGCTTAGGCCTAGGGGTGAACACTGAAGCTTTCTTT,TRBJ1-1,-,TRBV13,-
CATSDVVAADTQYF,TGTGCCACCAGTGACGTAGTAGCAGCAGATACGCAGTATTTT,TRBJ2-3,-,TRBV24-1,-